The rows below give T cell receptor beta chains drawn from one sample of a study of cytomegalovirus exposure and HLA in healthy donors. Using immunoSEQ multiplex PCR, the repertoire was profiled, and TCRdb retains in-frame clones only, with some absent. Recorded here are more than 50,000 clones; the top ten clones represent roughly 9%. Source material: PBMCs. The receptors shown here come from a man over 45 in good health and CMV-seropositive. CDR3s include the opening cysteine and the closing phenylalanine or tryptophan. A D gene is named only where the DNA matches it firmly.

d_gene: -
j_gene: TRBJ2-7
v_gene: TRBV28
CDR3nt: TGTGCCAGCAGTTTAAGGCGGGAGCAGTACTTC
CDR3aa: CASSLRREQYF

d_gene: -
j_gene: TRBJ2-3
v_gene: TRBV6-6
CDR3nt: TGTGCCAGCAGTTACTCGGGCTCCATAGATACGCAGTATTTT
CDR3aa: CASSYSGSIDTQYF

d_gene: TRBD2
j_gene: TRBJ2-2
v_gene: TRBV4-3
CDR3nt: TGCGCCAGCAGCCGCGGGACTAGCGGCAGAGGGGGGCGGGGAACCGGGGAGCTGTTTTTT
CDR3aa: CASSRGTSGRGGRGTGELFF

d_gene: -
j_gene: TRBJ1-6
v_gene: TRBV9
CDR3nt: TGTGCCAGCAGCGGTTTGGGGGAGGCGGATTCACCCCTCCACTTT
CDR3aa: CASSGLGEADSPLHF

d_gene: TRBD1
j_gene: TRBJ2-7
v_gene: TRBV6-6
CDR3nt: TGTGCCAGCAGGTCGACAGGGGCAGTCTACGAGCAGTACTTC
CDR3aa: CASRSTGAVYEQYF

d_gene: -
j_gene: TRBJ2-6
v_gene: TRBV2
CDR3nt: TGTGCCAGCGAAACTGGGGCCAACGCCCTGACTTTC
CDR3aa: CASETGANALTF

d_gene: -
j_gene: TRBJ1-6
v_gene: TRBV18
CDR3nt: TGTGCCAGCTCCCAGGTGCTGGGCGCACATAATTCACCCCTCCACTTT
CDR3aa: CASSQVLGAHNSPLHF

d_gene: -
j_gene: TRBJ1-3
v_gene: TRBV30
CDR3nt: TGTGCCTGGAGTGTACGAGGGAACTCTGGAAACACCATATATTTT
CDR3aa: CAWSVRGNSGNTIYF

d_gene: -
j_gene: TRBJ1-2
v_gene: TRBV6-6
CDR3nt: TGTGCCAACCGGGGGTACCCTCAGGGTGACCATGGCTACACCTTC
CDR3aa: CANRGYPQGDHGYTF

d_gene: TRBD2
j_gene: TRBJ2-7
v_gene: TRBV7-9
CDR3nt: TGTGCCAGCAGCTTAGGAACTAGCGGTGACTACGAGCAGTACTTC
CDR3aa: CASSLGTSGDYEQYF

d_gene: TRBD2
j_gene: TRBJ2-7
v_gene: TRBV7-8
CDR3nt: TGTGCCAGCAGCGATCCGAGGACTAGCGGCATCTACGAGCAGTACTTC
CDR3aa: CASSDPRTSGIYEQYF

d_gene: -
j_gene: TRBJ2-6
v_gene: TRBV5-4
CDR3nt: TGTGCCAGCAGCTTGGAGGGGCTTGGGGCCAACGTCCTGACTTTC
CDR3aa: CASSLEGLGANVLTF

d_gene: TRBD1
j_gene: TRBJ2-2
v_gene: TRBV10-3
CDR3nt: TGTGCCTCTTCGACAGGGCCCGGGGAGCTGTTTTTT
CDR3aa: CASSTGPGELFF

d_gene: TRBD1
j_gene: TRBJ2-7
v_gene: TRBV7-2
CDR3nt: TGTGCCAGCACCACCCCGGGCCCCACAGGGGCCTACGAGCAGTACTTC
CDR3aa: CASTTPGPTGAYEQYF

d_gene: -
j_gene: TRBJ1-1
v_gene: TRBV25-1
CDR3nt: TGTGCCAGCAGTTTAATCCCCAACACTGAAGCTTTCTTT
CDR3aa: CASSLIPNTEAFF

d_gene: -
j_gene: TRBJ1-3
v_gene: TRBV7-8
CDR3nt: TGTGCCAGCAGCCACTCTGGAAACACCATATATTTT
CDR3aa: CASSHSGNTIYF

d_gene: TRBD2
j_gene: TRBJ2-1
v_gene: TRBV4-2
CDR3nt: TGTGCCAGCAGCCATGACACTAGCGGGAGAACCGGTAATGAGCAGTTCTTC
CDR3aa: CASSHDTSGRTGNEQFF

d_gene: TRBD1
j_gene: TRBJ1-5
v_gene: TRBV4-3
CDR3nt: TGCGCCAGCAGCCAAGGGACAGGGGGCGTGCAGCCCCAGCATTTT
CDR3aa: CASSQGTGGVQPQHF

d_gene: -
j_gene: TRBJ2-7
v_gene: TRBV19
CDR3nt: TGTGCCAGTAGTATGGACAAAAGGAGAGAGCAGTACTTC
CDR3aa: CASSMDKRREQYF

d_gene: TRBD1
j_gene: TRBJ2-7
v_gene: TRBV29-1
CDR3nt: TGCAGCGTTGCAGGAAGGACAGGGGGCGAGCAGTACTTC
CDR3aa: CSVAGRTGGEQYF

d_gene: TRBD1
j_gene: TRBJ2-3
v_gene: TRBV28
CDR3nt: TGTGCCAGCAGTAGGACAGGGGTCGGAGGCACAGATACGCAGTATTTT
CDR3aa: CASSRTGVGGTDTQYF

d_gene: -
j_gene: TRBJ1-1
v_gene: TRBV29-1
CDR3nt: TGCAGCGTTGGGAGGAAGACTGAAGCTTTCTTT
CDR3aa: CSVGRKTEAFF

d_gene: -
j_gene: TRBJ1-2
v_gene: TRBV11-2
CDR3nt: TGTGCCAGCAGCTTAGACGAAGGTGGCCGCCGAGGGGGCTACACCTTC
CDR3aa: CASSLDEGGRRGGYTF

d_gene: TRBD2
j_gene: TRBJ2-3
v_gene: TRBV28
CDR3nt: TGTGCCAGCAGTTTAGGGGCGGGAGGTCATACTCGTAGCACAGATACGCAGTATTTT
CDR3aa: CASSLGAGGHTRSTDTQYF

d_gene: TRBD2
j_gene: TRBJ2-3
v_gene: TRBV18
CDR3nt: TGTGCCAGCTCACCCGGACTAGCGGTCCCTACGCAGTATTTT
CDR3aa: CASSPGLAVPTQYF

d_gene: -
j_gene: TRBJ1-3
v_gene: TRBV7-8
CDR3nt: TGTGCCAGCAGCGTCAGGGTGACTTCCTCTGGAAACACCATATATTTT
CDR3aa: CASSVRVTSSGNTIYF

d_gene: -
j_gene: TRBJ2-5
v_gene: TRBV30
CDR3nt: TGTGCCGGGAGTTTGGGGCCAAAGTACGGGGAGACCCAGTACTTC
CDR3aa: CAGSLGPKYGETQYF

d_gene: -
j_gene: TRBJ2-3
v_gene: TRBV12-2
CDR3nt: TGTGCAAGTCGCTCCTCCAGGAATCTGGGAGATACGCAGTATTTT
CDR3aa: CASRSSRNLGDTQYF

d_gene: TRBD2
j_gene: TRBJ2-2
v_gene: TRBV4-3
CDR3nt: TGCGCCAGCAGCCAGACGGGACTAGCGGGCACCGGGGAGCTGTTTTTT
CDR3aa: CASSQTGLAGTGELFF

d_gene: -
j_gene: TRBJ2-7
v_gene: TRBV28
CDR3nt: TGTGCCAGCAGTTTAAGTGGCTCCGGGAGTTACGAGCAGTACTTC
CDR3aa: CASSLSGSGSYEQYF

d_gene: TRBD1
j_gene: TRBJ2-7
v_gene: TRBV5-4
CDR3nt: TGTGCCAGCAGCTTGGACAGGGGAGAGCAGTACTTC
CDR3aa: CASSLDRGEQYF

d_gene: TRBD2
j_gene: TRBJ2-7
v_gene: TRBV27
CDR3nt: TGTGCCAGCAGTTTAATCGCTAGCGGAGCCTACGAGCAGTACTTC
CDR3aa: CASSLIASGAYEQYF

d_gene: -
j_gene: TRBJ2-1
v_gene: TRBV19
CDR3nt: TGTGCCAGTTCGACCGGGACACCAGGCTCCGACAATGAGCAGTTCTTC
CDR3aa: CASSTGTPGSDNEQFF

d_gene: TRBD1
j_gene: TRBJ2-3
v_gene: TRBV7-9
CDR3nt: TGTGCCAGCAGCGCCCGGACAGGGTACTTGACAGATACGCAGTATTTT
CDR3aa: CASSARTGYLTDTQYF

d_gene: TRBD2
j_gene: TRBJ2-2
v_gene: TRBV10-3
CDR3nt: TGTGCCATCAGTCCAGGGACTAGCGGGAGGGCCGGGGAGCTGTTTTTT
CDR3aa: CAISPGTSGRAGELFF

d_gene: -
j_gene: TRBJ1-1
v_gene: TRBV19
CDR3nt: TGTGCCAGTAGTCCCGAGGTGATCATGAACACTGAAGCTTTCTTT
CDR3aa: CASSPEVIMNTEAFF

d_gene: TRBD2
j_gene: TRBJ2-3
v_gene: TRBV5-6
CDR3nt: TGTGCCAGCCTCGAGGGACTAGCGGGAGTTCGCACAGATACGCAGTATTTT
CDR3aa: CASLEGLAGVRTDTQYF

d_gene: -
j_gene: TRBJ2-2
v_gene: TRBV30
CDR3nt: TGTGCCTGGAGTGTAACTGGCTTGTCGTACAGGGATGAAGTCACGAACACCGGGGAGCTGTTTTTT
CDR3aa: CAWSVTGLSYRDEVTNTGELFF

d_gene: TRBD1
j_gene: TRBJ2-7
v_gene: TRBV6-5
CDR3nt: TGTGCCAGCCGCGCACCGGGACAGGGGTTGTACGAGCAGTACTTC
CDR3aa: CASRAPGQGLYEQYF

d_gene: TRBD2
j_gene: TRBJ2-2
v_gene: TRBV10-3
CDR3nt: TGTGCCACCAGTAGCGGGAGCACCGGGGAGCTGTTTTTT
CDR3aa: CATSSGSTGELFF

d_gene: TRBD1
j_gene: TRBJ1-2
v_gene: TRBV10-3
CDR3nt: TGTGCCATCAGTGAGTCGCAGGGGGCAGAGTATGGCTACACCTTC
CDR3aa: CAISESQGAEYGYTF

d_gene: -
j_gene: TRBJ1-1
v_gene: TRBV5-5
CDR3nt: TGTGCCAGCAGCTTGTCGCCCCAGGCCAACACTGAAGCTTTCTTT
CDR3aa: CASSLSPQANTEAFF

d_gene: -
j_gene: TRBJ2-3
v_gene: TRBV7-2
CDR3nt: TGTGCCAGCAGCTTTCAAGCCTCTAGCACAGATACGCAGTATTTT
CDR3aa: CASSFQASSTDTQYF

d_gene: TRBD1
j_gene: TRBJ2-1
v_gene: TRBV19
CDR3nt: TGTGCCAGTAGCAAACAGGGGATGACCTACAATGAGCAGTTCTTC
CDR3aa: CASSKQGMTYNEQFF

d_gene: -
j_gene: TRBJ2-5
v_gene: TRBV27
CDR3nt: TGTGCCAGCAGTTTGAACAGCCCCCAAGAGACCCAGTACTTC
CDR3aa: CASSLNSPQETQYF

d_gene: -
j_gene: TRBJ1-1
v_gene: TRBV5-1
CDR3nt: TGCGCCAGCAGTACTAATCTGAACACTGAAGCTTTCTTT
CDR3aa: CASSTNLNTEAFF

d_gene: -
j_gene: TRBJ2-7
v_gene: TRBV25-1
CDR3nt: TGTGCCAGCAGTTCCCCCGGAGGGTCTCACGAGCAGTACTTC
CDR3aa: CASSSPGGSHEQYF

d_gene: TRBD1
j_gene: TRBJ2-7
v_gene: TRBV7-6
CDR3nt: TGTGCCAGCAGCCTGGCAGGGGGCAATTACGAGCAGTACTTC
CDR3aa: CASSLAGGNYEQYF

d_gene: -
j_gene: TRBJ1-1
v_gene: TRBV6-1
CDR3nt: TGTGCCAGCAGTGAAGGTTTGCGGAACACTGAAGCTTTCTTT
CDR3aa: CASSEGLRNTEAFF